The 14 T cell receptor beta chains below all came from one sample that was sequenced in a study of T cells in Graves' hyperthyroidism and ophthalmopathy. Amplified TCR beta CDR3 regions came from RNA transcripts. RT-PCR in the first round (using the HTBI primer set) targeted the TCR CDR3. Using its own MiXCR run on the multiplex PCR reads, TCRdb lists one record per CDR3 protein. Of around 500,000 distinct CDR3 sequences in the sample, 20% to 25% are singletons; the top ten hold 49%. Sequencing used blood. These receptor sequences come from a woman in her seventies with Graves' ophthalmopathy.

At least ten counts were recorded for this clonotype. The chain recombines TRBV28 with TRBJ1-2, with 7 positions matching TRBD1. Germline CDR1 is MDHEN and CDR2 is SYDVKM. V was clipped by 2 bases and J by 2 bases; unmatched bases: 2. The CDR3 is 14 residues long. The CDR3 protein is CASSLRGRNYGYTF. For the CDR3, the DNA is TGTGCCAGCAGTTTAAGGGGGCGGAACTATGGCTACACCTTC.

The chain recombines TRBV10-3 with TRBJ2-7; D is undetermined. Germline loops: CDR1 ENHRY, CDR2 SYGVKD. There are 12 residues in the CDR3. Trimming pared 6 bases from V and 1 base from J, leaving 7 bases between. The CDR3 DNA sequence: TGTGCCATCAGCCCGAGGTCCTACGAGCAGTACTTC. Its protein product is CAISPRSYEQYF.

The chain has TRBV2 and TRBJ1-1, with D maybe TRBD1 (6 bases). The germline V gene encodes CDR1 SNHLY and CDR2 FYNNEI. Trimming removed 6 bases from V and 8 bases from J, with 16 bases in between. CDR3 length equals 13 residues. CDR3 DNA sequence: TGTGCCAGCAGACTCAAGCGGACAGCCGAAGCTTTCTTT. This encodes CASRLKRTAEAFF.

The genes are TRBV29-1 and TRBJ2-3, with D tentatively TRBD2 (6 bases). V was shortened by 5 bases and J by 4 bases, with 19 bases between the two germline ends. The CDR3 is 15 residues long. Germline loops: CDR1 SQVTM, CDR2 ANQGSEA. The CDR3 sequence: CSVRETRDSSDTQYF. The CDR3 DNA reads TGCAGCGTTAGGGAAACTCGGGACTCCTCAGATACGCAGTATTTT.

There are a few counts of this clonotype. This chain uses TRBV6-5 with TRBJ2-7; no reliable D call. The CDR3 length is 13 residues. The germline V and J ends were trimmed by 0 bases and 3 bases, with 6 bases remaining between them. Germline CDR1 is MNHEY and CDR2 is SVGAGI. The CDR3 here is CASSYSAFYEQYF. CDR3 DNA: TGTGCCAGCAGTTACTCTGCCTTCTACGAGCAGTACTTC.

This clonotype occurred a few times. The rearrangement joins TRBV6-1 to TRBJ1-2; the D gene is possibly TRBD1 (6 bases). CDR1 and CDR2 from the germline V gene are MNHNS and SASEGT. The CDR3 length is 16 residues. V shed 5 bases and J shed 4 bases, with 20 bases lying between them. CDR3 protein: CASSSSGVTKGYGYTF. CDR3 in DNA: TGTGCCAGCAGTTCATCAGGGGTGACCAAAGGCTATGGCTACACCTTC.

This clonotype showed up many times. This chain links TRBV10-3 with TRBJ1-1; possibly TRBD1 for D (6 bases). The CDR3 totals 15 residues. CDR1 and CDR2 (germline): ENHRY, SYGVKD. The V and J ends lost 6 bases and 2 bases respectively, with 16 bases between them. For the CDR3, the DNA is TGTGCCATCAGCCCCCACACAGGGATAAACACTGAAGCTTTCTTT. It translates to CAISPHTGINTEAFF.

At least ten counts were recorded for this clonotype. The rearrangement uses TRBV25-1 and TRBJ1-1, with no clear D. With 6 bases removed from V and 2 bases from J, the gap between germline ends came to 10 bases. From germline, CDR1 is MGHDK and CDR2 SYGVNS. CDR3 length equals 13 residues. CDR3 nucleotide sequence: TGTGCCAGCAGGAAGAGCGGAAACACTGAAGCTTTCTTT. It encodes CASRKSGNTEAFF.

This clonotype was recorded at least ten times. The chain combines TRBV12-3 or TRBV12-4 with TRBJ2-5; possible D gene TRBD1, 5 bases. Trimming took 6 bases from V and 5 from J, leaving 10 bases between them. This CDR3 region has 12 residues. Here the CDR3 DNA reads TGTGCCAGCAGGGGGCCGCGCGAGACCCAGTACTTC. Its translation: CASRGPRETQYF.

Only one count was recorded for this clonotype. Possible read error: a much larger clone is one base away. The chain employs TRBV28 and TRBJ1-4; no clear D. The CDR3 totals 15 residues. Per the germline V gene, CDR1 is MDHEN and CDR2 is SYDVKM. CDR3 DNA sequence: TGTGCCAGCAGTTTATCAGGTCTCCAAAGGGAAAAACTGGTTTTT. The encoded protein is CASSLSGLQREKLVF.

The chain joins TRBV28 to TRBJ2-3, with a tentative D call TRBD1 (6 bases). This CDR3 contains 13 residues. Germline V gene data show CDR1 as MDHEN and CDR2 as SYDVKM. The V and J ends lost 6 bases and 2 bases respectively, with 9 bases between them. This CDR3 is CASRQGNTDTQYF. The CDR3 DNA reads as TGTGCCAGCAGGCAGGGGAACACAGATACGCAGTATTTT.

This clonotype turned up a few times. The rearrangement links TRBV9 to TRBJ2-7; no clear D gene. The CDR3 sequence is 14 residues long. Germline-derived CDR1 and CDR2 are SGDLS and YYNGEE. V dropped 0 bases and J dropped 6 bases, with 13 bases sitting between them. The CDR3 bases are TGTGCCAGCAGCGTAGGGGGTAGCCTTTCCGAGCAGTACTTC. Its protein product is CASSVGGSLSEQYF.

In its sample, this clonotype was seen many times. The DNA of the CDR3 is TGCAGTGCTGACACAGTTCGGGAGACCCAGTACTTC. This encodes CSADTVRETQYF. This rearrangement joins TRBV20-1 to TRBJ2-5, with D unclear. Germline assignment: CDR1 DFQATT and CDR2 SNEGSKA (reference sequence). The CDR3 extends over 12 amino acids. Trimming shortened V by 5 bases and J by 5 bases, and 12 bases separated the two germline ends.

A few counts support this clonotype. CDR3 bases: TGTGCCAGCAGCCAAGAACTAGCGGAGAGCACAGATACGCAGTATTTT. Amino acid sequence: CASSQELAESTDTQYF. This chain connects TRBV4-2 to TRBJ2-3, with TRBD2 identical over 8 bases. This CDR3 comprises 16 residues. CDR1 is LGHNA, CDR2 YNFKEQ, per germline. The V segment lost 0 bases and the J segment 0 bases; nucleotides outside the gene matches: 2.